This TCR beta chain was obtained from a study of blood T cell repertoires in COVID-19. Study-level information: COVID-19 samples from acute and convalescent phases originated in the United States, Italy and Spain.

V gave up 4 bases and J gave up 5 bases; unmatched junction bases: 15. The length of the CDR3 is 17 residues. In the study's own analysis: Reference gene primer amplification in the assay estimated nucleated cell counts. TCRdb's table, derived via immunoSEQ multiplex PCR, lists solely in-frame clones and lacks some. From that table come the V and J calls and clone size; the DNA was used to work out D and trimming. This sample has under 200,000 clones, with over 75% found just once. This clone was seen once. Assignments of participants to cohorts depended upon their own reported clinical history. V is TRBV5-7 and J is TRBJ1-5; TRBD1 matches 7 bases. TRBV5-7 is an ORF; its function is uncertain. The sequencing sample was made of PBMCs or T cells enriched from blood (not recorded which). The clonotype originates from a man aged 45 to 65 who had recovered from COVID-19. In DNA, the CDR3 is TGTGCCAGCAGCCGAAAGACAGGGTCTGTACGCGATCAGCCCCAGCATTTT. Its protein product is CASSRKTGSVRDQPQHF.